Below, 17 T cell receptor beta chains from the same sample are listed, as sequenced in a study of T cells in Graves' hyperthyroidism and ophthalmopathy. The CDR3 regions of TCR beta were amplified from RNA transcripts. With the HTBI primer set, the TCR CDR3 went through a first round of RT-PCR. A single record per CDR3 protein comes from TCRdb applying MiXCR to the multiplex PCR reads. Of 600,000 or so distinct CDR3 sequences detected, around 15% appear once; the ten largest clones hold about an eighth. Sequencing input: blood. Source of these receptors: a woman in her forties or fifties with Graves' ophthalmopathy.

This clonotype occurred many times. This chain joins TRBV20-1 and TRBJ2-7, with 8 nucleotides matching TRBD2. Trimming at V came to 2 bases and at J to 1 base, leaving 7 bases not matched to a gene. Germline CDR1 reads DFQATT; CDR2 reads SNEGSKA (reference sequence). The CDR3 contains 15 residues. The CDR3 nucleotides are TGCAGTGCTAGACTCGGGAGGGCCAGGTCCTACGAGCAGTACTTC. Its translation: CSARLGRARSYEQYF.

The gene calls are TRBV15 and TRBJ1-5; no reliable D call. CDR3 length: 16 residues. V was clipped by 0 bases and J by 0 bases, with 9 bases between them. Germline V gene lookup returns CDR1 LNHNV and CDR2 YYDKDF (reference sequence). CDR3 bases: TGTGCCACCAGCAGAGATCTTAGCAGTAGCAATCAGCCCCAGCATTTT. The encoded protein is CATSRDLSSSNQPQHF.

This chain links TRBV19 with TRBJ2-1, with TRBD2 identical over 7 bases. CDR1 and CDR2 from the germline V gene are LNHDA and SQIVND (reference sequence). CDR3 size: 15 residues. V shed 3 bases, J shed 8 bases, and the junction held 10 bases outside the gene matches. The CDR3 is CASSIMGGGPHEQFF. CDR3 nucleotide sequence: TGTGCCAGTAGTATTATGGGGGGAGGGCCACATGAGCAGTTCTTC.

This clonotype occurred a few times. The gene calls are TRBV7-8 and TRBJ1-6; TRBD1 agrees at 8 bases. CDR1 SGHVS and CDR2 FQNEAQ come from the germline V gene. Trimming cost V 1 base and J 8 bases; bases outside gene matches: 1. CDR3 length: 14 amino acids. The CDR3 DNA reads as TGTGCCAGCAGCTTAGACAGGGGGGATTCACCCCTCCACTTT. It specifies CASSLDRGDSPLHF.

Concerning this clonotype itself: A clone one base away is much larger, so this may be a read error. The V and J genes are TRBV10-3 and TRBJ2-7; possibly TRBD2 for D (6 bases). The CDR3 covers 15 residues. Per germline, CDR1 ENHRY and CDR2 SYGVKD. The CDR3 DNA reads TGTGCCTTCAGTGAGCCCGGGCTAGCGAACTACGAGCAGTACTTC. It encodes CAFSEPGLANYEQYF.

Only a few counts were recorded for this clonotype. The chain combines TRBV5-4 with TRBJ1-5; no clear D gene. Germline assignment: CDR1 SGHNT and CDR2 YYREEE (reference sequence). The ends were cut back, 1 base at V and 5 bases at J, with 7 bases in the middle. This CDR3 comprises 13 residues. The CDR3 DNA reads as TGTGCCAGCAGCTTGAGTCCCGATCAGCCCCAGCATTTT. Its protein is CASSLSPDQPQHF.

This clonotype has at least ten counts. This chain's CDR3 is CASTYLAVGSETQYF. In DNA, the CDR3 is TGTGCCAGCACCTACCTAGCAGTTGGGTCGGAGACCCAGTACTTC. The rearrangement links TRBV12-3 or TRBV12-4 to TRBJ2-5, with D possibly TRBD2 on 5 matching bases. With 7 bases removed from V and 5 bases from J, the gap between germline ends came to 20 bases. The CDR3 totals 15 residues.

The V and J genes are TRBV6-2 or TRBV6-3 and TRBJ2-7, with D hard to call. Germline V gene sequence: CDR1 MNHEY, CDR2 SVGEGT. The ends were cut back, 8 bases at V and 0 bases at J, with 5 bases in the middle. The CDR3 spans 11 residues. As DNA, the CDR3 is TGTGCCAGCGGATACTCCTACGAGCAGTACTTC. This translates into CASGYSYEQYF.

CDR3 region: CASSQGSRTGPYGYTF. The CDR3, as DNA: TGCGCCAGCAGCCAAGGTTCGCGGACGGGACCTTATGGCTACACCTTC. The genes are TRBV4-3 and TRBJ1-2, with a possible D match to TRBD1 (5 bases). This CDR3 comprises 16 residues. The germline V gene encodes CDR1 LGHNA and CDR2 YSLEER. V was trimmed by 1 base and J by 5 bases, leaving 17 bases between them.

This clonotype has a count of ten or more. The gene calls are TRBV28 and TRBJ2-4; 9 bases are a match to TRBD2. After removal of 4 bases from V and 3 bases from J, the junction contained 7 bases not matched to a gene. CDR1 and CDR2 (germline): MDHEN, SYDVKM. The CDR3 sequence is 16 residues long. CDR3 residues: CASSSPASGIKNIQYF. In nucleotides, the CDR3 is TGTGCCAGCAGTTCCCCGGCTAGCGGGATCAAAAACATTCAGTACTTC.

In this sample, this clonotype turned up many times. The chain couples TRBV12-3 or TRBV12-4 to TRBJ1-5; D uncertain. The germline V and J ends were trimmed by 6 bases and 1 base, with 10 bases remaining between them. There are 14 residues in the CDR3. Here the CDR3 DNA reads TGTGCCAGCAGCTTAACCATCAGCAATCAGCCCCAGCATTTT. It codes for CASSLTISNQPQHF.

The chain uses TRBV7-2 and TRBJ2-3; TRBD2 is a possible D gene (5 bases). The CDR3 totals 18 residues. V dropped 3 bases and J dropped 0 bases, with 19 bases sitting between them. The germline CDR1 and CDR2 sequences are SGHTA and FQGNSA. The CDR3 loop is CASSFPARTAASTDTQYF. CDR3 nucleotide sequence: TGTGCCAGCAGCTTCCCCGCTCGGACTGCGGCTAGCACAGATACGCAGTATTTT.

This clonotype occurred a few times. V usage is TRBV6-1 and J usage is TRBJ2-7; 7 bases match TRBD1. The CDR3 is 14 amino acids. V lost 6 bases and J lost 2; bases outside the gene matches: 7. CDR1 is MNHNS and CDR2 is SASEGT in the germline V gene. The CDR3 reads CASSPGQEPYEQYF. In nucleotides, the CDR3 is TGTGCCAGCAGCCCCGGACAGGAACCCTACGAGCAGTACTTC.

This sequence joins TRBV20-1 and TRBJ1-1; no reliable D call. The V end was cut by 5 bases, the J end by 2 bases, with 12 bases between. Germline V gene data show CDR1 as DFQATT and CDR2 as SNEGSKA (reference sequence). CDR3 size: 13 residues. The CDR3 sequence is CSAPTAANTEAFF. CDR3 nucleotide sequence: TGCAGTGCTCCGACGGCGGCAAACACTGAAGCTTTCTTT.

Ten or more counts support this clonotype. The genes are TRBV2 and TRBJ2-3, with D hard to call. The CDR3 spans 13 residues. Germline V gives CDR1 SNHLY, CDR2 FYNNEI. Trimming took 7 bases from V and 4 from J, leaving 12 bases between them. For the CDR3, the DNA is TGTGCCAGCAAGACGGGCAGCTCAGATACGCAGTATTTT. As protein: CASKTGSSDTQYF.

The sample holds a few counts of this clonotype. The chain couples TRBV7-3 to TRBJ2-1; TRBD1 matches 9 bases. Germline loops: CDR1 SGHTA, CDR2 FQGTGA. The CDR3 spans 15 residues. V shed 4 bases and J 1 base; nucleotides not matched to a gene: 2. CDR3 DNA sequence: TGTGCCAGCAGCTGGGACAGGGCTTCCTACAATGAGCAGTTCTTC. Translated, it gives CASSWDRASYNEQFF.

This clonotype occurred many times. The chain uses TRBV5-6 and TRBJ2-5; TRBD1 matches at 7 bases. The CDR3 covers 15 residues. Germline V gene data show CDR1 as SGHDT and CDR2 as YYEEEE. Trimming took 0 bases from V and 5 from J; bases not matched to a gene: 7. CDR3 bases: TGTGCCAGCAGCTTGGATTACAGGGGAATGGAGACCCAGTACTTC. It is translated as CASSLDYRGMETQYF.